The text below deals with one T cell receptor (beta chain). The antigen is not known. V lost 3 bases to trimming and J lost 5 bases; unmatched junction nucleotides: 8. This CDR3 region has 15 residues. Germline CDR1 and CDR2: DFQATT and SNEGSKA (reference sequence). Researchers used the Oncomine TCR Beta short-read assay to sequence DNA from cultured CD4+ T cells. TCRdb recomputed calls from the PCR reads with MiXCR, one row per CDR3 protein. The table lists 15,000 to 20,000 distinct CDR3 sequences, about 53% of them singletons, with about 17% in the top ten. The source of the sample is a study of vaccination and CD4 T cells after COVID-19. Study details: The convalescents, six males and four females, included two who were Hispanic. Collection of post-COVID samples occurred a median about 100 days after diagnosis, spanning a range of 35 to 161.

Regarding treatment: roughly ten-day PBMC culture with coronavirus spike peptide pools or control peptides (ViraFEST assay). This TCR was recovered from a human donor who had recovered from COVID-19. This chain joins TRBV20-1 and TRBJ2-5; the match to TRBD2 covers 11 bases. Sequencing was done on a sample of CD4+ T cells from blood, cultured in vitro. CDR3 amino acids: CSARALAGVGETQYF. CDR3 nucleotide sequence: TGCAGTGCTAGGGCACTAGCGGGAGTCGGGGAGACCCAGTACTTC.